The T cell receptor (beta chain) under discussion was sequenced for a study of blood T cell repertoires in COVID-19. On the study more broadly: Sample material is recorded as cDNA or gDNA derived from T cells, B-cell-depleted T cells, or PBMCs.

Germline-derived CDR1 and CDR2 are SGHRS and YFSETQ. Trimming removed 3 bases at V and 2 bases at J, with 13 bases between. The CDR3 has 15 residues. Per the authors' pipeline: Estimation of nucleated cell counts was performed using reference gene primer amplification. Using immunoSEQ multiplex PCR, the repertoire was profiled, and TCRdb retains in-frame clones only, with some absent. V and J calls and clone size are as listed in that table; D and trimming were resolved from the DNA. Of a few hundred thousand clones in the sample, approximately 84% were seen once. This clonotype originated in a person aged 70 to 85 with COVID-19, enrolled during active disease. The sequenced sample was peripheral blood. The chain joins TRBV5-1 to TRBJ2-3; tentatively, D is TRBD2 (6 bases). The CDR3 sequence is CASSWGGISTDTQYF. In DNA, the CDR3 is TGCGCCAGCAGCTGGGGAGGCATTTCCACAGATACGCAGTATTTT.